These 28 T cell receptor beta chains share one sample of origin, sequenced in a study of breast tumors, draining lymph nodes, adjacent tissues. Breast cancer patients provided tissue from their axillary draining lymph nodes. TCRdb reprocessed the multiplex PCR reads via MiXCR and lists one record per CDR3 protein. The sample yields about 150,000 distinct CDR3 sequences, around a third seen once. The sequencing sample was made of axillary lymph node tissue. The receptors shown here come from a female donor with breast cancer. Some clones in this sample may be carry-over from other donors' samples.

On this clonotype: The junction shows a germline mismatch at one end, possibly a read error. In DNA form, the CDR3 reads TGCAACGGACAGGGGGCGGGGCAAGAGTCCCAGTACTTC. Residues: CNGQGAGQESQYF. The chain carries TRBV29-1 and TRBJ2-5; 11 nucleotides align to TRBD1. Germline assignment: CDR1 SQVTM and CDR2 ANQGSEA. This CDR3 has 13 residues. Variable domain in full (rest from reference TRBV29-1 and TRBJ2-5): SAVISQKPSRDICQRGTSLTIQCQVDSQVTMMFWYRQQPGQSLTLIATANQGSEATYESGFVIDKFPISRPNLTFSTLTVSNMSPEDSSIYLCNGQGAGQESQYFGPGTRLLVL.

There are many counts of this clonotype. The chain uses TRBV3-1 and TRBJ2-1; TRBD2 agrees at 8 bases. Germline CDR1 reads LGHDT; CDR2 reads YNNKEL (reference sequence). V shed 0 bases and J 8 bases; nucleotides not matched to a gene: 9. This CDR3 comprises 16 residues. CDR3 residues: CASSQDLRGGGDEQFF. In DNA form, the CDR3 reads TGTGCCAGCAGCCAAGACTTACGGGGGGGCGGAGATGAGCAGTTCTTC.

This clonotype was seen many times. This may come from a read error, since a much larger clone is one base off. CDR3 nucleotide sequence: TGTGCCAGCAGCTTGGCCGGTCCAGTCGAGCAGTACGTC. As protein: CASSLAGPVEQYV. This chain joins TRBV5-8 and TRBJ2-7; D ambiguous. The germline CDR1 and CDR2 sequences are SGHTS and YDEGEE. The length of the CDR3 is 13 residues. V lost 0 bases and J lost 6, with 10 bases in between.

This clonotype has only a few counts. Just one base apart from a much larger clone, this may be a read error. The rearrangement uses TRBV6-6 and TRBJ1-5; D might be TRBD1 (5 bases). The CDR3 is 17 amino acids. V was pared by 5 bases and J by 0 bases, with 17 bases between. From germline, CDR1 is MNHNY and CDR2 SVGAGI (reference sequence). The CDR3 protein is CASSPWDGSDSNQPQHF. CDR3 nucleotide sequence: TGTGCCAGCAGTCCCTGGGACGGATCAGATAGCAATCAGCCCCAGCATTTT.

As concerns this clonotype: A clone one base away is much larger, so this may be a read error. The chain uses TRBV6-6 and TRBJ2-7; 11 bases match TRBD2. Trimming cost V 6 bases and J 7 bases; bases outside gene matches: 8. The CDR3 consists of 14 residues. The V gene's germline CDR1 is MNHNY and CDR2 SVGAGI (reference sequence). For the CDR3, the DNA is TGTGCCAGCAGGCAAACTAGCGGGGGTTATGAGCAGTACTTC. It is translated as CASRQTSGGYEQYF.

This clonotype was picked up many times. The CDR3 loop reads CASSLGGGAPHGYTF. The CDR3 DNA follows: TGTGCCAGCAGCTTGGGAGGGGGCGCTCCCCATGGCTACACCTTC. The genes are TRBV5-6 and TRBJ1-2; 7 bases fit TRBD1. J was trimmed by 6 bases and V by 0 bases; bases with no gene match: 8. Germline assignment: CDR1 SGHDT and CDR2 YYEEEE. This CDR3 is 15 amino acids long.

This chain uses TRBV25-1 with TRBJ1-2, with a weak D call TRBD1 (6 bases). The CDR3 is 18 amino acids. The germline CDR1 and CDR2 sequences are MGHDK and SYGVNS. The ends were cut back, 4 bases at V and 7 bases at J, with 28 bases in the middle. CDR3 DNA: TGTGCCAGCAGTGCTAGAGGGGGGCAGGTAGGGGGTTTCGGTGGCTACACCTTC. It yields the protein CASSARGGQVGGFGGYTF.

In its sample, this clonotype was seen many times. The chain employs TRBV6-5 and TRBJ1-6; 8 nucleotides match TRBD1. Germline V gene lookup returns CDR1 MNHEY and CDR2 SVGAGI. The V and J ends lost 6 bases and 5 bases, in that order; junction bases with no gene match: 6. The CDR3 has 15 amino acids. The CDR3 protein is CASSPTGVDNSPLHF. The DNA of the CDR3 is TGTGCCAGCAGCCCGACAGGGGTGGATAATTCACCCCTCCACTTT.

This clonotype was counted many times. The rearrangement joins TRBV12-3 or TRBV12-4 to TRBJ2-1; 8 nucleotides align to TRBD1. Trimming took 6 bases from V and 2 from J; bases not matched to a gene: 6. This CDR3 is built from 15 residues. The CDR3 coding sequence is TGTGCCAGCAGAACCACAGGGGGAACCTACAATGAGCAGTTCTTC. Its translation is CASRTTGGTYNEQFF.

In its sample, this clonotype was seen once. The chain has TRBV29-1 and TRBJ1-2; D gene unclear. The CDR3 loop spans 13 amino acids. V was clipped by 2 bases and J by 8 bases, with 15 bases between them. The V gene's germline CDR1 is SQVTM and CDR2 ANQGSEA. CDR3 sequence: CSVELGRSGGYTF. The DNA of the CDR3 is TGCAGCGTTGAATTGGGGAGATCGGGGGGCTACACCTTC.

This clonotype appeared many times. This chain joins TRBV7-2 and TRBJ1-6, with no clear D. V was cut by 6 bases and J by 3 bases, with 9 bases left in between. The length of the CDR3 is 14 residues. Germline V CDR1 and CDR2: SGHTA, FQGNSA. The CDR3 spells CASRPNSYNSPLHF. The CDR3 DNA reads TGTGCCAGCAGGCCGAACAGCTATAATTCACCCCTCCACTTT.

This clonotype has just a few counts. The chain has TRBV6-2 or TRBV6-3 and TRBJ2-2; a possible D gene is TRBD2 (5 bases). Germline CDR1 and CDR2: MNHEY and SVGEGT. Deletions cut 10 bases from V and 2 bases from J, with 11 bases between. This CDR3 has 13 amino acids. CDR3 in amino acids: CATRTGNTGELFF. The CDR3 coding sequence is TGTGCCACCCGGACGGGAAACACCGGGGAGCTGTTTTTT.

This clonotype has ten or more counts. The genes are TRBV30 and TRBJ2-2; D is uncertain. Trimming cost V 3 bases and J 3 bases, with 11 bases left between them. Germline V gene data show CDR1 as GTSNPN and CDR2 as SVGIG (reference sequence). The CDR3 has 14 residues. This CDR3 reads CAWRVLEYTGELFF. The CDR3 DNA is TGTGCCTGGAGAGTCCTAGAGTACACCGGGGAGCTGTTTTTT.

The chain is built from TRBV11-2 and TRBJ1-2; TRBD1 is a possible D gene (5 bases). Germline V lookup: CDR1 SGHAT, CDR2 FQNNGV. The V gene lost 1 base and the J gene lost 2 bases, with 8 bases spanning the gap. CDR3 length: 14 amino acids. CDR3 in amino acids: CASSLVQANYGYTF. In nucleotides, the CDR3 is TGTGCCAGCAGCTTAGTACAGGCCAACTATGGCTACACCTTC.

This clonotype occurred once. The CDR3 end shows no conserved phenylalanine or tryptophan, and so a read error is likely. V and J are TRBV24-1 and TRBJ2-7, with D possibly TRBD2 on 7 matching bases. CDR3 length: 13 residues. V was shortened by 9 bases and J by 4 bases, with 15 bases between the two germline ends. Germline V lookup: CDR1 KGHDR, CDR2 SFDVKD. This CDR3 is CATQGGAGYEQYA. DNA for the CDR3: TGTGCCACCCAAGGGGGGGCTGGGTACGAGCAGTACGCC.

This clonotype has a count of ten or more. This sequence joins TRBV4-1 and TRBJ2-7; the D is unclear. This CDR3 has 13 residues. Trimming took off 4 bases at V and 4 bases at J, with 11 bases between the two ends. Germline CDR1 and CDR2: MGHRA and YSYEKL. CDR3 protein: CASSRPQAYEQYF. The DNA of the CDR3 is TGCGCCAGCAGCCGACCTCAGGCATACGAGCAGTACTTC.

This clonotype was seen ten or more times. The gene calls are TRBV15 and TRBJ2-2, with D perhaps TRBD2 (6 bases). The V and J ends lost 0 bases and 6 bases respectively, with 8 bases between them. CDR1 is LNHNV, CDR2 YYDKDF, per germline (reference sequence). The CDR3 is 14 residues long. This chain's CDR3 is CATSRERGSGELFF. DNA of the CDR3: TGTGCCACCAGCAGAGAGCGGGGATCCGGGGAGCTGTTTTTT.

This clonotype was observed at least ten times. The J gene is TRBJ1-5, the V gene TRBV3-1; D uncertain. Germline CDR1 is LGHDT and CDR2 is YNNKEL (reference sequence). The CDR3 is made up of 14 amino acids. V lost 2 bases to trimming and J lost 2 bases, with 7 bases between them. This CDR3 reads CASSQSSGNQPQHF. CDR3 nucleotides: TGTGCCAGCAGCCAATCCTCAGGCAATCAGCCCCAGCATTTT.

At least ten counts were recorded for this clonotype. The chain uses TRBV7-2 and TRBJ2-3; no reliable D call. Germline loops: CDR1 SGHTA, CDR2 FQGNSA. The CDR3 has 15 amino acids. Trimming stripped 0 bases from V and 6 bases from J, with 13 bases between. In DNA form, the CDR3 reads TGTGCCAGCAGCTTAGCATCATCCGGGTGGGATACGCAGTATTTT. Protein sequence: CASSLASSGWDTQYF.

This clonotype was picked up many times. The rearrangement joins TRBV30 to TRBJ2-7, with D perhaps assigned TRBD1 or TRBD2 (6 bases each). Germline V CDR1 and CDR2: GTSNPN, SVGIG (reference sequence). This CDR3 spans 13 amino acids. This CDR3 reads CAGGQDSSYEQYF. The CDR3 region has the DNA TGTGCTGGGGGGCAGGATAGCTCCTACGAGCAGTACTTC.

Worth noting for this clonotype: An end of the junction differs from the germline gene, which may be a read error. This chain connects TRBV2 to TRBJ2-1, with 7 nucleotides matching TRBD1. Germline values: CDR1 SNHLY, CDR2 FYNNEI. The CDR3 extends over 14 amino acids. The chain's CDR3 is CTSRTGVGLNEQFF. In nucleotides, the CDR3 is TGTACCAGCAGAACAGGGGTGGGTCTCAATGAACAGTTCTTC.

This clonotype has a count of ten or more. J is TRBJ2-3 and V is TRBV3-1, with 7 bases lining up with TRBD1. Per the germline V gene, CDR1 is LGHDT and CDR2 is YNNKEL (reference sequence). The CDR3 is 17 amino acids. The V segment lost 0 bases and the J segment 8 bases; nucleotides outside the gene matches: 14. CDR3 loop: CASSQETWRQGRSTQYF. CDR3 nucleotides: TGTGCCAGCAGCCAAGAAACGTGGAGACAGGGAAGGAGTACGCAGTATTTT.

This clonotype occurred many times. The rearrangement links TRBV9 to TRBJ2-5; D remains unclear. The V gene's germline CDR1 is SGDLS and CDR2 YYNGEE. The CDR3 length is 14 residues. V lost 2 bases to trimming and J lost 4 bases, with 12 bases between them. In nucleotides, the CDR3 is TGTGCCAGCAGCGTGGGATTTTCTAGAGAGACCCAGTACTTC. Its translation is CASSVGFSRETQYF.

The J gene is TRBJ2-2, the V gene TRBV2; 13 positions match TRBD2. V lost 6 bases and J lost 5; bases outside the gene matches: 6. The length of the CDR3 is 16 residues. The germline V gene has CDR1 SNHLY and CDR2 FYNNEI. This chain's CDR3 is CASSPRTSGRTGELFF. The CDR3 DNA sequence: TGTGCCAGCAGCCCCCGGACTAGCGGGAGAACCGGGGAGCTGTTTTTT. Using reference TRBV2 and TRBJ2-2 for the parts outside the CDR3, the full variable domain is EPEVTQTPSHQVTQMGQEVILRCVPISNHLYFYWYRQILGQKVEFLVSFYNNEISEKSEIFDDQFSVERPDGSNFTLKIRSTKLEDSAMYFCASSPRTSGRTGELFFGEGSRLTVL.

This clonotype was counted at least ten times. This chain uses TRBV9 with TRBJ2-7; TRBD2 aligns across 7 bases. The CDR3 sequence is 13 residues long. J was trimmed by 5 bases and V by 0 bases; bases with no gene match: 2. Germline V CDR1 and CDR2: SGDLS, YYNGEE. The DNA for the CDR3 is TGTGCCAGCAGCGTAGCGGCGGGGGACGAGCAGTACTTC. Its translation is CASSVAAGDEQYF.

The V and J genes are TRBV6-1 and TRBJ2-5; 9 bases are a match to TRBD2. Germline V gives CDR1 MNHNS, CDR2 SASEGT. V gave up 5 bases and J gave up 4 bases; unmatched junction bases: 2. This CDR3 has 13 amino acids. CDR3 coding DNA: TGTGCCAGCAGTATTAGCGGGGGAGAGACCCAGTACTTC. Translation: CASSISGGETQYF.

The genes are TRBV28 and TRBJ2-1; 10 positions agree with TRBD1. The CDR3 sequence is 14 residues long. Germline V gives CDR1 MDHEN, CDR2 SYDVKM. Trimming cost V 5 bases and J 10 bases; bases outside gene matches: 8. The CDR3 here is CASSRTGGYWEQFF. DNA for the CDR3: TGTGCCAGCAGTAGGACAGGGGGATATTGGGAGCAGTTCTTC.

CDR3 in DNA: TGCAGTGCTAGAGCCCCAGGGTCTTCGGCCGAAAAACTGTTTTTT. The encoded protein is CSARAPGSSAEKLFF. The gene calls are TRBV20-1 and TRBJ1-4, with D perhaps matching TRBD1 (5 bases). The V end was cut by 1 base, the J end by 8 bases, with 17 bases between. This CDR3 comprises 15 residues. The germline gives CDR1 DFQATT, CDR2 SNEGSKA (reference sequence).